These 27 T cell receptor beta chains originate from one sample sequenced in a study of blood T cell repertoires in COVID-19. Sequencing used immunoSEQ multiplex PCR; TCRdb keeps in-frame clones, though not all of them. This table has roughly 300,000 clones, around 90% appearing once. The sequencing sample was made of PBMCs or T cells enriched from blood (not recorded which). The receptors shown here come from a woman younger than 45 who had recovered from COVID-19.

CDR3: CASSQGTGGDYEQYF. In DNA, the CDR3 is TGTGCCAGCAGCCAGGGAACAGGGGGGGACTACGAGCAGTACTTC. V gene TRBV4-2 combines with J gene TRBJ2-7, with D maybe TRBD1 (8 bases). Trimming took off 3 bases at V and 3 bases at J, with 15 bases between the two ends. CDR3 length: 15 amino acids. Germline V gene lookup returns CDR1 LGHNA and CDR2 YNFKEQ.

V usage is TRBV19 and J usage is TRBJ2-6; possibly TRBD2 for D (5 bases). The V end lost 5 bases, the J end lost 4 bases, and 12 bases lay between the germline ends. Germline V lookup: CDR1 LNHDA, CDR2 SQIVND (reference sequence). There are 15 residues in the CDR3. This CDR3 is CASSLRTGGANVLTF. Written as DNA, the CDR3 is TGTGCCAGTAGTTTGAGGACTGGGGGGGCCAACGTCCTGACTTTC. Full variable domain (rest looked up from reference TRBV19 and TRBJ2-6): DGGITQSPKYLFRKEGQNVTLSCEQNLNHDAMYWYRQDPGQGLRLIYYSQIVNDFQKGDIAEGYSVSREKKESFPLTVTSAQKNPTAFYLCASSLRTGGANVLTFGAGSRLTVL.

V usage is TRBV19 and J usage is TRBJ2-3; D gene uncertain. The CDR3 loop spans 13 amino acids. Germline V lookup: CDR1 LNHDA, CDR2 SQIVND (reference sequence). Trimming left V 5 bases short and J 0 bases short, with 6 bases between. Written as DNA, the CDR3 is TGTGCCAGTAGTGCGTCGAGCACAGATACGCAGTATTTT. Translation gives CASSASSTDTQYF.

The CDR3 DNA reads as TGTGCCAGCAGTGAACGAGGGGGACAGGGCGTTGTTGGGGCCAACGTCCTGACTTTC. Residues: CASSERGGQGVVGANVLTF. The chain uses TRBV2 and TRBJ2-6, with 9 bases that match TRBD1. CDR1 SNHLY and CDR2 FYNNEI come from the germline V gene. The CDR3 has 19 residues. Trimming at V came to 2 bases and at J to 3 bases, leaving 11 bases not matched to a gene.

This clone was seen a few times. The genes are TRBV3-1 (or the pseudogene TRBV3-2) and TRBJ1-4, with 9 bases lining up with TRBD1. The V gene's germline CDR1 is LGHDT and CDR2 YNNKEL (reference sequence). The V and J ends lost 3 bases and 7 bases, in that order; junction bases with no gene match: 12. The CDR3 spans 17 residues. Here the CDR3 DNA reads TGTGCCAGCAGCCAGCGGACAGGGGCCGTTGTGGGTGAAAAACTGTTTTTT. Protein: CASSQRTGAVVGEKLFF.

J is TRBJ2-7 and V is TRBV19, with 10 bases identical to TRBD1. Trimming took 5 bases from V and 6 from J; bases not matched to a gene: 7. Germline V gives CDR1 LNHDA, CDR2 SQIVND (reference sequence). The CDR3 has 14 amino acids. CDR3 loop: CASSVRTGGLEQYF. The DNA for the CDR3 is TGTGCCAGTAGTGTCCGGACAGGGGGTCTCGAGCAGTACTTC.

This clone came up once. The CDR3 DNA is TGTGCCAGCAGCCAAAAGACTAGCACCAATGAGCAGTTCTTC. It encodes CASSQKTSTNEQFF. The chain links TRBV5-4 to TRBJ2-1; 7 nucleotides match TRBD2. J lost 6 bases, V lost 4 bases, and 7 bases had no gene match. This CDR3 contains 14 residues. CDR1 and CDR2 (germline): SGHNT, YYREEE (reference sequence).

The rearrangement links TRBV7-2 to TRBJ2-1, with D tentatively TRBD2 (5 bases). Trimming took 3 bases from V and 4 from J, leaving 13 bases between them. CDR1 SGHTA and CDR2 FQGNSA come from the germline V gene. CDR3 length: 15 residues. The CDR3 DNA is TGTGCCAGCAGCTTTGGCTTGACGGGATACAATGAGCAGTTCTTC. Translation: CASSFGLTGYNEQFF.

CDR3 DNA sequence: TGTGCCAGCAGTGATCCCGCCAGGGGGTTTACTAATGAAAAACTGTTTTTT. This sequence encodes CASSDPARGFTNEKLFF. This sequence joins TRBV2 and TRBJ1-4, with 7 bases fitting TRBD1. Germline CDR1 SNHLY, CDR2 FYNNEI. J lost 2 bases, V lost 3 bases, and 9 bases had no gene match. This CDR3 spans 17 amino acids.

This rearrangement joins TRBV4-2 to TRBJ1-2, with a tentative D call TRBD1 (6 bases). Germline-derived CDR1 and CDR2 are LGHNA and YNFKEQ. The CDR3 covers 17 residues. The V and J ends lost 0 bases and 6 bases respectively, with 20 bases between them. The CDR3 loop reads CASSQEGHYSDSNGYTF. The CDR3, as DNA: TGTGCCAGCAGCCAAGAGGGACATTACTCGGACTCCAATGGCTACACCTTC.

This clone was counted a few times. The CDR3 loop is CASSLGQVGQKLFF. The CDR3 bases are TGCGCCAGCAGCCTAGGACAGGTTGGACAAAAACTGTTTTTT. The chain is built from TRBV5-1 and TRBJ1-4; 7 bases fit TRBD1. The CDR3 consists of 14 residues. The V segment lost 4 bases and the J segment 9 bases; nucleotides outside the gene matches: 9. CDR1 SGHRS and CDR2 YFSETQ come from the germline V gene.

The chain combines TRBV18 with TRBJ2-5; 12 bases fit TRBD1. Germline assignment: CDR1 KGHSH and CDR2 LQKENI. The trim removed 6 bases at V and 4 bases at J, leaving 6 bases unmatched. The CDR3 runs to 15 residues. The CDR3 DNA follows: TGTGCCAGCTCGCCCGGGACAGGGGGCACAGAGACCCAGTACTTC. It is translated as CASSPGTGGTETQYF. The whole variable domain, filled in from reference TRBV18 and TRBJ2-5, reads NAGVMQNPRHLVRRRGQEARLRCSPMKGHSHVYWYRQLPEEGLKFMVYLQKENIIDESGMPKERFSAEFPKEGPSILRIQQVVRGDSAAYFCASSPGTGGTETQYFGPGTRLLVL.

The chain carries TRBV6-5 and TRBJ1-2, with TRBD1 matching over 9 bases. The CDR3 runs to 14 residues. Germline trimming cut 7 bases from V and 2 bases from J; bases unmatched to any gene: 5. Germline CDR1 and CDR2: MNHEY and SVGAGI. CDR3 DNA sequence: TGTGCCAGCAAATGGACAGGGGCGAACTATGGCTACACCTTC. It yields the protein CASKWTGANYGYTF.

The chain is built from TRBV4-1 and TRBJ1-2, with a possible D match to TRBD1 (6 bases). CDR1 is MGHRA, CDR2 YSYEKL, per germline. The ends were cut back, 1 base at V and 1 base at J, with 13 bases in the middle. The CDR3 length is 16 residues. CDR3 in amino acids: CASSQAGTTDNYGYTF. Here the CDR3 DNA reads TGCGCCAGCAGCCAAGCAGGGACAACCGATAACTATGGCTACACCTTC.

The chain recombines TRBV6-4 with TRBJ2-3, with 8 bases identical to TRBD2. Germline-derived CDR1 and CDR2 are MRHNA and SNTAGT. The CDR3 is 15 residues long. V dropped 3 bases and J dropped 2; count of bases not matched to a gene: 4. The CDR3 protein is CASSEAGGNTDTQYF. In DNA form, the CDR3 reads TGTGCCAGCAGTGAGGCGGGGGGAAACACAGATACGCAGTATTTT.

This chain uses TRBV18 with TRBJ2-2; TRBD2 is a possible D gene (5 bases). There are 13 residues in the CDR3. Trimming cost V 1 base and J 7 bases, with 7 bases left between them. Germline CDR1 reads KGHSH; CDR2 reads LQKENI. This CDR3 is CASSPLGVGELFF. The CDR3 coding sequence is TGTGCCAGCTCACCACTCGGGGTCGGGGAGCTGTTTTTT.

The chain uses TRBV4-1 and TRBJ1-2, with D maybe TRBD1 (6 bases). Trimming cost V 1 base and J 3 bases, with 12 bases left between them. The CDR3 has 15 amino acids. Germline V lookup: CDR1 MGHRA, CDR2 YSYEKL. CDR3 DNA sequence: TGCGCCAGCAGCCAAGGGCAGGGGAGCCACTATGGCTACACCTTC. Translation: CASSQGQGSHYGYTF.

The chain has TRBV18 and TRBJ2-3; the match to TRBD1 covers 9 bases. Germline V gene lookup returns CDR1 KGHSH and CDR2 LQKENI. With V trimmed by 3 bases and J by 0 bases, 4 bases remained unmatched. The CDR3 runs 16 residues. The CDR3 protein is CASSPLQGASTDTQYF. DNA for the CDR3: TGTGCCAGCTCACCCCTACAGGGGGCTAGCACAGATACGCAGTATTTT.

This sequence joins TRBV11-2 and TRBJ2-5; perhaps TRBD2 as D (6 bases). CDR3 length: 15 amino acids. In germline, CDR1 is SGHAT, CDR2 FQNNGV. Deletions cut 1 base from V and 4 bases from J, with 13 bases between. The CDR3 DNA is TGTGCCAGCAGCTTAGGGGGGTGGGGACTAGAGACCCAGTACTTC. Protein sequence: CASSLGGWGLETQYF.

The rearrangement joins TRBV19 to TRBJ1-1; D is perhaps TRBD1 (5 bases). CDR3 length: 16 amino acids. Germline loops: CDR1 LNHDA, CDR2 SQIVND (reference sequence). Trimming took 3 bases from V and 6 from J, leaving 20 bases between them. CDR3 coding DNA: TGTGCCAGTAGTATCCCTCGACGCGGGGAAGGGGCTGAAGCTTTCTTT. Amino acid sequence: CASSIPRRGEGAEAFF. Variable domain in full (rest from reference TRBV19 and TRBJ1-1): DGGITQSPKYLFRKEGQNVTLSCEQNLNHDAMYWYRQDPGQGLRLIYYSQIVNDFQKGDIAEGYSVSREKKESFPLTVTSAQKNPTAFYLCASSIPRRGEGAEAFFGQGTRLTVV.

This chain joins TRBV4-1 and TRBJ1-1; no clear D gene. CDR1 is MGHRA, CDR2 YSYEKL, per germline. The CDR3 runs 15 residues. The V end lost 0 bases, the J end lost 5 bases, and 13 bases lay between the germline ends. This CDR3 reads CASSQDRFRRTEAFF. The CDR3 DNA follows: TGCGCCAGCAGCCAAGATCGGTTCAGGAGGACTGAAGCTTTCTTT.

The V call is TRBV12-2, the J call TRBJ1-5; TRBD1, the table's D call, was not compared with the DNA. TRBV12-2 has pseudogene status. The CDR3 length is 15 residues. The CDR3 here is CASRLRQGINQPQHF. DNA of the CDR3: TGTGCAAGTCGCTTGAGACAGGGTATCAATCAGCCCCAGCATTTT.

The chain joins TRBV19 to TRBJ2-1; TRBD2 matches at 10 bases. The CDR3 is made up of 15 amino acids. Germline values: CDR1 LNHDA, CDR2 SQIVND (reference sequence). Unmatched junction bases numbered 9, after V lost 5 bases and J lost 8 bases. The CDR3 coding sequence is TGTGCCAGTAGTGCCCTAGCGGGGGTGGTCTATGAGCAGTTCTTC. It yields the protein CASSALAGVVYEQFF.

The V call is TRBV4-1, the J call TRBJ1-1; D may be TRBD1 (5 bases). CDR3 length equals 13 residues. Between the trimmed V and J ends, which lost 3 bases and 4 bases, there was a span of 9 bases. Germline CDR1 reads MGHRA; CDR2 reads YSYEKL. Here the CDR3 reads CASSHRAATEAFF. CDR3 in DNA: TGCGCCAGCAGCCACAGGGCTGCCACTGAAGCTTTCTTT.

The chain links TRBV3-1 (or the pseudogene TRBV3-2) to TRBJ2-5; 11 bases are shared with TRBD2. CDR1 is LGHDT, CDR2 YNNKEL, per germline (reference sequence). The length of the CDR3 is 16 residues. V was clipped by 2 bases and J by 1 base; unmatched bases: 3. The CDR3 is CASSQLLAGVQETQYF. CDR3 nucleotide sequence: TGTGCCAGCAGCCAATTACTAGCGGGGGTCCAAGAGACCCAGTACTTC.

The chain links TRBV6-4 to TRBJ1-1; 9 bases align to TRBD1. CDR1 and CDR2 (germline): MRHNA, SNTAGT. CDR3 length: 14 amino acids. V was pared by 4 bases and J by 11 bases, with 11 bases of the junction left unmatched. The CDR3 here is CASSASGTGREAFF. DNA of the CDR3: TGTGCCAGCAGTGCTTCGGGGACAGGGAGGGAGGCTTTCTTT.

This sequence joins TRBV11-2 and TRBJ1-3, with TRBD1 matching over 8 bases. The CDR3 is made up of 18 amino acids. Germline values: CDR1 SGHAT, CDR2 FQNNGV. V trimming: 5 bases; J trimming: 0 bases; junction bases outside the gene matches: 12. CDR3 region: CASSLTRTGSSSGNTIYF. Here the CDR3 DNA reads TGTGCCAGCAGCCTCACTCGGACAGGGTCTAGCTCTGGAAACACCATATATTTT.